The sequence of this T cell receptor (beta chain) was determined in a study of T cell responses to AZD1222 COVID-19 vaccine listed by TCRdb under 2021. At the level of the whole study: AZD1222 recipients with second doses at about 4 weeks or about 12 weeks were pooled, because spike-specific TCR depth and breadth did not differ between schedules. Trial participants were enrolled by age into 18-55, 56-69 and 70-plus year subgroups, with around 140, 26 and 57 TCR-sequenced participants respectively. A total of 230 to 250 trial participants underwent TCR sequencing, of whom approximately 210 received two doses of AZD1222 and approximately 25 received two doses of the MenACWY control vaccine. The investigation overall reported the following: After two AZD1222 doses, both the breadth and the depth of spike-specific TCRs were significantly higher than at day 0 and than in MenACWY recipients. Epitopes outside the regions mutated in the B.1.351 and B.1.1.7 variants were reportedly recognized by nearly half of the unique spike-specific TCRs. The 56-69-year group was small, and its depth increase did not reach significance, likely because of low power. Conclusions about previously exposed vaccinees are limited because only 6 or 7 AZD1222 recipients were SARS-CoV-2 seropositive at baseline. The vaccine-associated CD4 TCRs covered the entire spike protein, and the dominant responses fell in regions 160-218 and 743-854. Because no day 14 peak-response samples were available, the repertoires could be characterized only after the peak T cell response. Participants were mostly white British and included more females than males, and it was suggested by the authors that clonal diversity may have been underestimated.

The CDR3 regions of human TCRbeta chains were analyzed by immunosequencing. Processing in the source paper ran as follows. TCRs in the repertoires were compared against a reference library of SARS-CoV-2-specific TCRs that had been generated with the MIRA antigen-specificity platform. Breadth was defined as the fraction of unique TCRs that were SARS-CoV-2-associated, and depth was defined as the fraction of total T cells that were SARS-CoV-2-associated. Using the MIRA data, each spike-specific TCR was mapped to the spike region that the TCR reacts to and placed in a CD4 or CD8 class. Log10-transformed breadth and depth values were compared by one-way ANOVA with Sidak's multiple comparisons tests. TCRdb provides this immuneACCESS table in a form limited to in-frame rearrangements. Some clones are lacking; in checked studies, under half of them reflect an unresolved V gene, and why the rest are absent is not known. D and trimming come from the DNA, and the V and J calls and clone size come from that table. The sample records over 65,000 clones, around 73% of which are singletons. The biggest ten clones account for roughly 21% of the sample.

For this clone: Its antigen is still unknown. Qualities for individual bases were not recorded, and no much larger clone is one base off.

The germline V and J ends show losses of 6 bases and 5 bases respectively, and no gene match explains 8 bases of the junction. The CDR3 runs 15 residues from the cysteine to the phenylalanine. Only the CDR3 portion is preserved as DNA: 45 bases, with reading frame beginning at the first base. The germline V gene specifies MDHEN as CDR1 and SYDVKM as CDR2. This sample's time point label indicates: baseline before first vaccination. Vaccinee samples came from UK trials COV001 and COV002, including a single-blind randomized controlled phase 2/3 trial of AZD1222 (ChAdOx1 nCoV-19) in healthy adults. For TCRbeta chain sequencing, PBMC samples from trial participants were taken at day 0 and at day 28 after the second dose.

The rearrangement combines TRBV28 with TRBJ1-4, with 8 middle bases fitting TRBD1. The source material was peripheral blood, sampled on day 0 of AZD1222 vaccination. The sequence derives from an adult in good health. CDR3 region: CASRPQGAGNEKLFF. The DNA sequence reads TGTGCCAGCAGGCCTCAGGGGGCCGGGAATGAAAAACTGTTTTTT.